This is a list of T cell receptor beta chains from one sample in a study of T cell responses to AZD1222 COVID-19 vaccine. Profiling relied on immunoSEQ multiplex PCR, and the TCRdb table lists in-frame clones only, not all of them. In the table there are 130,000 to 150,000 clones, about 87% of which are singletons. Material: peripheral blood, obtained on day 0 of AZD1222 vaccination. These receptors all come from an adult in good health. Both conserved end residues are trimmed from each CDR3.

TRBV10-3,TRBJ1-3,AISEAVGNTIY
TRBV6-5,TRBJ1-4,ASSYRAGGLNEKLF
TRBV10-3,TRBJ1-2,AISDTTTGTHSYT
TRBV3-1/TRBV3-2,TRBJ1-2,ASSLTRTGRSNYGYT
TRBV2,TRBJ2-7,ASTAPSPYPYEQY
TRBV5-1,TRBJ1-3,ASSTGHSGNTIY
TRBV6-2/TRBV6-3,TRBJ2-3,ASSYSRGATGGTQY
TRBV7-2,TRBJ1-4,ASSLALWGRELF
TRBV6-2/TRBV6-3,TRBJ1-2,ASSYSGGRGANYGYT
TRBV18,TRBJ1-1,ASSPRQGAFEAF
TRBV6-5,TRBJ1-1,ASMRGTRNTEAF
TRBV7-2,TRBJ2-2,ASSLAGQGTGELF
TRBV9,TRBJ1-2,ASSVGQAGDYGYT
TRBV7-9,TRBJ1-2,ASSVSGTGPDGYT
TRBV3-1/TRBV3-2,TRBJ2-5,ASSSRLAQETQY
TRBV5-1,TRBJ1-6,ASSTGVGSNSPLH
TRBV20-1,TRBJ1-1,SASQANTEAF
TRBV3-1/TRBV3-2,TRBJ2-7,ASSQVERAEQY
TRBV27,TRBJ1-2,ASSIGGRRGGYT
TRBV5-1,TRBJ2-1,ASSLNPSGGPEQF
TRBV4-2,TRBJ2-7,ASSPRLAGGPSYEQY
TRBV7-9,TRBJ1-2,ASSLPLKADGYT
TRBV19,TRBJ1-5,ASSSRRGRLISNQPQH
TRBV18,TRBJ2-2,ASSPRQGENTGELF
TRBV12-2,TRBJ2-7,ASRLALAGGSKFSYEQY
TRBV24-1,TRBJ2-1,ATSDNLAVNNEQF
TRBV29-1,TRBJ2-1,SADRSLGNEQF
TRBV9,TRBJ2-7,ASSVDLRGVHEQY
TRBV11-2,TRBJ1-2,ASTWAGRTYGYT
TRBV19,TRBJ1-5,ASRRGRQGDNQPQH
TRBV14,TRBJ1-4,ASSQVTGLEKLF
TRBV7-6,TRBJ1-4,ASSLEDGRKEKLF
TRBV3-1/TRBV3-2,TRBJ1-4,ASSQGRREKLF
TRBV28,TRBJ1-1,ASRPGIPGDAF
TRBV3-1/TRBV3-2,TRBJ1-1,ASSRTGNTEAF
TRBV27,TRBJ2-1,ASSNPNRVKQF
TRBV6-4,TRBJ2-3,ASSSGDPTDTQY
TRBV28,TRBJ1-5,ASTLPGGDSNQPQH
TRBV5-4,TRBJ1-2,ASSGGNYGYT
TRBV23-1,TRBJ1-5,ASSQSWGIGNQPQH
TRBV19,TRBJ1-5,ASSMSGNQPQH
TRBV10-3,TRBJ1-1,AISAQGANTEAF
TRBV30,TRBJ1-5,AWSVGWLGNQPQH
TRBV18,TRBJ1-6,ASSEADLRSPLH
TRBV6-6,TRBJ2-7,ASRASSGTGGYEQY
TRBV6-5,TRBJ1-3,ASSSVSSGNTIY
TRBV6-5,TRBJ1-2,ASSSPSTGGDGYT
TRBV6-6,TRBJ1-5,ASSYIGGHSNQPQH
TRBV9,TRBJ2-2,ASSVFPGGTGELF
TRBV5-1,TRBJ1-1,ASSLGGGTEAF